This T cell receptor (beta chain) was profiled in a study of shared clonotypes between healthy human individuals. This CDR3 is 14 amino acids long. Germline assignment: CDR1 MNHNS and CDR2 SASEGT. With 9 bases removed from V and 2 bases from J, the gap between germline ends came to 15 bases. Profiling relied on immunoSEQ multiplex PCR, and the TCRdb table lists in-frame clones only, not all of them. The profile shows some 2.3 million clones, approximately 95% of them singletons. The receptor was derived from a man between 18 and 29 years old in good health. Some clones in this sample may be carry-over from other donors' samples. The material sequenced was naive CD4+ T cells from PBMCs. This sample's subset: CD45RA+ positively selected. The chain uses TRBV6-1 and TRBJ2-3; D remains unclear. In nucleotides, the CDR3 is TGTGCCAGAATACCCTCGGGTCCCACAGATACGCAGTATTTT. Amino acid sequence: CARIPSGPTDTQYF.